This entry lists 28 T cell receptor beta chains sequenced from one sample in a study of shared clonotypes between healthy human individuals. The repertoire was sequenced with immunoSEQ multiplex PCR; TCRdb's copy has only in-frame clones and lacks some. The sample includes roughly 2.5 million clones, just over 90% of them seen just once. Sample: naive CD4+ T cells sorted from blood. Subset: CD45RA+ positively selected. These receptors were taken from a man younger than 35 in good health.

J is TRBJ1-2 and V is TRBV5-6; TRBD1 matches 10 bases. This CDR3 contains 17 residues. Losses at the gene ends were 4 bases for V and 6 bases for J; bases not matched to a gene: 15. The germline V gene has CDR1 SGHDT and CDR2 YYEEEE. The CDR3 here is CASSPRSTGGAPNGYTF. In nucleotides, the CDR3 is TGTGCCAGCAGCCCCCGATCGACAGGGGGCGCCCCGAATGGCTACACCTTC. Full variable domain (missing parts from reference TRBV5-6 and TRBJ1-2): DAGVTQSPTHLIKTRGQQVTLRCSPKSGHDTVSWYQQALGQGPQFIFQYYEEEERQRGNFPDRFSGHQFPNYSSELNVNALLLGDSALYLCASSPRSTGGAPNGYTFGSGTRLTVV.

CDR3 DNA: TGTGCCAGCAGCCTGAGGACGGTGGATCGGAACGAGCAGTACTTC. Its protein is CASSLRTVDRNEQYF. J is TRBJ2-7 and V is TRBV5-6, with unresolved D. V was cut by 4 bases and J by 5 bases, with 19 bases left in between. The CDR3 has 15 residues. Looked up from germline, CDR1 is SGHDT and CDR2 is YYEEEE. Filled out from reference TRBV5-6 and TRBJ2-7, the complete variable domain reads DAGVTQSPTHLIKTRGQQVTLRCSPKSGHDTVSWYQQALGQGPQFIFQYYEEEERQRGNFPDRFSGHQFPNYSSELNVNALLLGDSALYLCASSLRTVDRNEQYFGPGTRLTVT.

The V call is TRBV5-6, the J call TRBJ2-7, with D possibly called TRBD1 or TRBD2 (5 bases each). CDR1 is SGHDT and CDR2 is YYEEEE in the germline V gene. CDR3 size: 15 residues. V gave up 3 bases and J gave up 6 bases, with 19 bases separating them. This CDR3 reads CASSSRGLALGEQYF. The CDR3 DNA follows: TGTGCCAGCAGCTCACGGGGCCTAGCCTTAGGCGAGCAGTACTTC.

The chain carries TRBV5-1 and TRBJ1-2; weak D call: TRBD1 (6 bases). The germline V gene encodes CDR1 SGHRS and CDR2 YFSETQ. V lost 0 bases to trimming and J lost 7 bases, with 16 bases between them. The CDR3 length is 15 residues. This CDR3 reads CASSLGGGVPSGYTF. The CDR3 nucleotides read TGCGCCAGCAGCTTGGGAGGGGGGGTCCCGAGTGGCTACACCTTC.

V gene TRBV30 combines with J gene TRBJ2-3, with 9 bases that match TRBD1. Per germline, CDR1 GTSNPN and CDR2 SVGIG (reference sequence). This CDR3 is 15 amino acids long. V lost 2 bases and J lost 2; bases outside the gene matches: 5. The CDR3 region has the DNA TGTGCCTGGAGTATGGGGACAGGGAACACAGATACGCAGTATTTT. Protein sequence: CAWSMGTGNTDTQYF.

This clone was detected only a few times. This specimen includes other DNA sequences encoding the same CDR3. The chain links TRBV9 to TRBJ1-6, with 7 bases aligning to TRBD1. J lost 10 bases, V lost 3 bases, and 7 bases had no gene match. This CDR3 is built from 14 residues. Germline CDR1 reads SGDLS; CDR2 reads YYNGEE. The CDR3 here is CASSERQGSSPLHF. The CDR3 nucleotides are TGTGCCAGCAGCGAGCGACAGGGAAGCTCACCCCTCCACTTT. The full variable domain, its missing parts supplied by reference TRBV9 and TRBJ1-6, is DSGVTQTPKHLITATGQRVTLRCSPRSGDLSVYWYQQSLDQGLQFLIQYYNGEERAKGNILERFSAQQFPDLHSELNLSSLELGDSALYFCASSERQGSSPLHFGNGTRLTVT.

The rearrangement joins TRBV19 to TRBJ1-1; the D is unclear. The ends were cut back, 3 bases at V and 0 bases at J, with 8 bases in the middle. CDR3 length equals 14 residues. Germline CDR1 is LNHDA and CDR2 is SQIVND (reference sequence). The CDR3 DNA is TGTGCCAGTAGTATGGGCTCTCTGAACACTGAAGCTTTCTTT. It translates to CASSMGSLNTEAFF. The full variable domain, rest sourced from reference TRBV19 and TRBJ1-1, is DGGITQSPKYLFRKEGQNVTLSCEQNLNHDAMYWYRQDPGQGLRLIYYSQIVNDFQKGDIAEGYSVSREKKESFPLTVTSAQKNPTAFYLCASSMGSLNTEAFFGQGTRLTVV.

Only one count was recorded for this clone. V usage is TRBV18 and J usage is TRBJ1-1; no reliable D call. The germline V gene has CDR1 KGHSH and CDR2 LQKENI. The CDR3 length is 15 residues. V was trimmed by 2 bases and J by 6 bases, leaving 16 bases between them. CDR3 DNA sequence: TGTGCCAGCTCACCATCGCAGGCTGAACTCTCTGAAGCTTTCTTT. Its translation: CASSPSQAELSEAFF.

The chain uses TRBV14 and TRBJ1-4; D is uncertain. Germline-derived CDR1 and CDR2 are SGHDN and FVKESK. Trimming pared 4 bases from V and 3 bases from J, leaving 6 bases between. The CDR3 has 13 amino acids. Written as DNA, the CDR3 is TGTGCCAGCAGCCGAAGCCCTAATGAAAAACTGTTTTTT. Protein: CASSRSPNEKLFF.

The chain combines TRBV5-8 with TRBJ2-1; D may be TRBD2 (6 bases). Looked up from germline, CDR1 is SGHTS and CDR2 is YDEGEE. The CDR3 is made up of 15 amino acids. Trimming took 2 bases from V and 6 from J, leaving 15 bases between them. This CDR3 reads CASSFSPRRGNEQFF. In nucleotides, the CDR3 is TGTGCCAGCAGCTTTTCCCCCCGGCGGGGCAATGAGCAGTTCTTC. The whole variable domain, remainder taken from reference TRBV5-8 and TRBJ2-1, is EAGVTQSPTHLIKTRGQQATLRCSPISGHTSVYWYQQALGLGLQFLLWYDEGEERNRGNFPPRFSGRQFPNYSSELNVNALELEDSALYLCASSFSPRRGNEQFFGPGTRLTVL.

The chain uses TRBV6-8 and TRBJ1-2; 8 bases agree with TRBD1. The junction had 20 bases not matched to a gene; V was cut back by 0 bases and J by 8 bases. Germline assignment: CDR1 MNHGY and CDR2 SAAAGT. The CDR3 spans 19 residues. This CDR3 reads CASSYSLTGRGHCIGGYTF. The CDR3 DNA is TGTGCCAGCAGTTACTCTCTGACGGGCAGGGGGCATTGTATAGGCGGCTACACCTTC.

This clone was found once. In the same sample, other DNA sequences code for this CDR3. The chain couples TRBV5-1 to TRBJ2-1, with 11 positions matching TRBD2. The germline CDR1 and CDR2 sequences are SGHRS and YFSETQ. The V segment lost 4 bases and the J segment 2 bases; nucleotides outside the gene matches: 2. The CDR3 is 15 residues long. The CDR3 region has the DNA TGCGCCAGCAGCACTAGCGGGGGAACCTACAATGAGCAGTTCTTC. It specifies CASSTSGGTYNEQFF.

This chain uses TRBV2 with TRBJ2-3, with D unresolved. This CDR3 has 13 residues. V lost 4 bases to trimming and J lost 1 base, with 6 bases between them. Germline V gene data show CDR1 as SNHLY and CDR2 as FYNNEI. CDR3 DNA: TGTGCCAGCAGTGCGCAGCGCACAGATACGCAGTATTTT. It encodes CASSAQRTDTQYF.

About this clone itself: Other DNA sequences within the sample encode an identical CDR3. The rearrangement uses TRBV6-5 and TRBJ2-2; D ambiguous. The germline CDR1 and CDR2 sequences are MNHEY and SVGAGI. The CDR3 extends over 13 amino acids. Trimming cost V 3 bases and J 1 base, with 3 bases left between them. CDR3 in amino acids: CASSYLNTGELFF. The CDR3 DNA is TGTGCCAGCAGTTATTTGAACACCGGGGAGCTGTTTTTT.

The chain recombines TRBV2 with TRBJ2-1; D is possibly TRBD2 (6 bases). The CDR3 covers 15 residues. Germline CDR1 reads SNHLY; CDR2 reads FYNNEI. Trimming pared 3 bases from V and 2 bases from J, leaving 11 bases between. In DNA, the CDR3 is TGTGCCAGCAGTGAGGAAGCGGGTGCCTACAATGAGCAGTTCTTC. Translating gives CASSEEAGAYNEQFF.

The V and J genes are TRBV28 and TRBJ1-2; D gene ambiguous. The germline V gene has CDR1 MDHEN and CDR2 SYDVKM. The CDR3 covers 16 residues. V shed 7 bases and J shed 4 bases, with 22 bases lying between them. CDR3 in DNA: TGTGCCAGCACCGAATTCCGGCGGGAGGGTTCCTATGGCTACACCTTC. This encodes CASTEFRREGSYGYTF.

In DNA, the CDR3 is TGTGCCAGTAGGTGGAGTTTCCAGGGGGGTCAGCCCCAGCATTTT. This codes for CASRWSFQGGQPQHF. V gene TRBV19 combines with J gene TRBJ1-5; the match to TRBD1 covers 7 bases. V trimming: 6 bases; J trimming: 6 bases; junction bases outside the gene matches: 11. This CDR3 has 15 amino acids. Germline V gene data show CDR1 as LNHDA and CDR2 as SQIVND (reference sequence).

The chain links TRBV5-1 to TRBJ1-2; D gene ambiguous. Per the germline V gene, CDR1 is SGHRS and CDR2 is YFSETQ. The V and J ends lost 0 bases and 6 bases respectively, with 15 bases between them. There are 15 residues in the CDR3. This CDR3 reads CASSLGAPSSDGYTF. Written as DNA, the CDR3 is TGCGCCAGCAGCTTGGGTGCTCCGAGCAGCGATGGCTACACCTTC.

This clone was found a few times. The chain employs TRBV6-6 and TRBJ1-1, with 11 bases aligning to TRBD1. V was pared by 4 bases and J by 11 bases, with 12 bases of the junction left unmatched. The CDR3 loop spans 15 amino acids. Germline V lookup: CDR1 MNHNY, CDR2 SVGAGI (reference sequence). Written as DNA, the CDR3 is TGTGCCAGCAGTTCCGGGGACAGGGGGATCAACGAGGCTTTCTTT. Protein: CASSSGDRGINEAFF.

Of note for this clone: Other DNA sequences in the sample encode the same CDR3. V is TRBV25-1 and J is TRBJ1-5; D may be TRBD1 (5 bases). Trimming took 6 bases from V and 1 from J, leaving 10 bases between them. Germline V CDR1 and CDR2: MGHDK, SYGVNS. The CDR3 runs to 14 residues. CDR3 sequence (DNA): TGTGCCAGCAGGGCCCCAGGGAGCAATCAGCCCCAGCATTTT. Its translation: CASRAPGSNQPQHF.

Points on this clone: The same CDR3 is also encoded by other DNA sequences in this sample. This chain connects TRBV19 to TRBJ2-7; 7 nucleotides align to TRBD2. Germline V gene sequence: CDR1 LNHDA, CDR2 SQIVND (reference sequence). J lost 3 bases, V lost 3 bases, and 2 bases had no gene match. The CDR3 is made up of 13 amino acids. Here the CDR3 DNA reads TGTGCCAGTAGTATCGGCGGGGGCTACGAGCAGTACTTC. Protein: CASSIGGGYEQYF.

This chain joins TRBV7-3 and TRBJ1-5; TRBD1 matches at 7 bases. The germline gives CDR1 SGHTA, CDR2 FQGTGA. CDR3 length equals 13 residues. The ends lost 5 bases at V and 7 bases at J; junction bases unmatched: 5. The CDR3 DNA follows: TGTGCCAGCAGCGAAGGGGGCTCACAGCCCCAGCATTTT. Protein: CASSEGGSQPQHF.

The rearrangement links TRBV10-3 to TRBJ2-7; 12 positions match TRBD2. The germline V gene encodes CDR1 ENHRY and CDR2 SYGVKD. V lost 10 bases to trimming and J lost 0 bases; unmatched junction nucleotides: 13. This CDR3 contains 17 residues. This chain's CDR3 is CATSALAGGRSSYEQYF. CDR3 nucleotide sequence: TGTGCCACCTCCGCCCTAGCGGGAGGGCGGAGCTCCTACGAGCAGTACTTC.

J is TRBJ1-5 and V is TRBV2; a weak D match, TRBD1 (5 bases). CDR1 is SNHLY, CDR2 FYNNEI, per germline. V gave up 4 bases and J gave up 2 bases, with 9 bases separating them. The CDR3 sequence is 14 residues long. This chain's CDR3 is CASSGGFGNQPQHF. DNA for the CDR3: TGTGCCAGCAGTGGGGGGTTCGGCAATCAGCCCCAGCATTTT.

The chain joins TRBV15 to TRBJ1-1; 8 bases are shared with TRBD1. J gave up 1 base and V 3 bases, and 10 bases lay outside the gene matches. Germline V lookup: CDR1 LNHNV, CDR2 YYDKDF (reference sequence). This CDR3 region has 17 residues. The CDR3, as DNA: TGTGCCACCAGCAGGCCCGGACAGGGACTTTCGAACACTGAAGCTTTCTTT. The encoded protein is CATSRPGQGLSNTEAFF. The full variable domain, rest sourced from reference TRBV15 and TRBJ1-1, is DAMVIQNPRYQVTQFGKPVTLSCSQTLNHNVMYWYQQKSSQAPKLLFHYYDKDFNNEADTPDNFQSRRPNTSFCFLDIRSPGLGDTAMYLCATSRPGQGLSNTEAFFGQGTRLTVV.

This rearrangement joins TRBV5-4 to TRBJ2-1; TRBD1 aligns across 9 bases. The CDR3 has 15 amino acids. With V trimmed by 5 bases and J by 4 bases, 7 bases remained unmatched. Germline V gene lookup returns CDR1 SGHNT and CDR2 YYREEE (reference sequence). The CDR3 region has the DNA TGTGCCAGCAGGGAGGGACAGGGACCTTACAATGAGCAGTTCTTC. Translation gives CASREGQGPYNEQFF.

The J gene is TRBJ2-2, the V gene TRBV30, with D unresolved. Germline V gene sequence: CDR1 GTSNPN, CDR2 SVGIG (reference sequence). Trimming removed 7 bases at V and 0 bases at J, with 12 bases between. The CDR3 extends over 14 amino acids. CDR3 residues: CASTVFANTGELFF. CDR3 coding DNA: TGTGCCTCGACGGTGTTCGCGAACACCGGGGAGCTGTTTTTT. Combining the CDR3 with reference TRBV30 and TRBJ2-2 gives the whole variable domain SQTIHQWPATLVQPVGSPLSLECTVEGTSNPNLYWYRQAAGRGLQLLFYSVGIGQISSEVPQNLSASRPQDRQFILSSKKLLLSDSGFYLCASTVFANTGELFFGEGSRLTVL.

As for this clone: Distinct nucleotide sequences in the sample also encode this CDR3. The chain recombines TRBV19 with TRBJ2-5; D uncertain. The germline V gene has CDR1 LNHDA and CDR2 SQIVND (reference sequence). The CDR3 sequence is 12 residues long. V was trimmed by 3 bases and J by 2 bases, leaving 4 bases between them. The CDR3 loop is CASSMQQETQYF. For the CDR3, the DNA is TGTGCCAGTAGTATGCAGCAAGAGACCCAGTACTTC.